This T cell receptor beta chain stems from a study of beta chain features in type 1 diabetes. Overall study results and limits: TCRB CDR3s from Type 1 diabetes patients were moderately but significantly shorter in all four CD4+ subsets.

Germline V lookup: CDR1 GTSNPN, CDR2 SVGIG (reference sequence). The CDR3 covers 11 residues. V lost 4 bases and J lost 8, with 9 bases in between. This clone was counted between two and nine times. Its antigen is unknown. Reverse transcription of all isolated RNA meant that expressed TCRB transcripts were sequenced. Produced via immunoSEQ multiplex PCR; TCRdb's table is partial and in-frame only. The sample has nearly 700,000 clones, about an eighth seen once. V is TRBV30 and J is TRBJ2-1; the D gene is possibly TRBD2 (5 bases). The sequencing input was naive CD4+ T cells from blood. This TCR was recovered from a man aged 18-30 years with type 1 diabetes. Here the CDR3 reads CAWTSLHEQFF. CDR3 coding DNA: TGTGCCTGGACTAGCTTGCATGAGCAGTTCTTC.